Detailed here is one T cell receptor beta chain. Its antigen remains unidentified. This entry comes from a study of shared clonotypes between healthy human individuals. Study overall: CD4 naive and memory got three plates each, CD8 naive two, CD8 memory one. Notes on the study in general: Naive CD4 clonotypes overlapped across a handful of donors at around 5%. In contrast to clonotypes shared by all four donors, non-shared clonotypes had lower generation probabilities.

The naive CD8 fraction comprised CD45RO-negative cells positively selected for CCR7 and excluded terminally differentiated effector memory CD45RA+ cells. Per the study methods: ImmunoSEQ junction-only sequences lacked quality scores, so their filtering differed. Profiling relied on immunoSEQ multiplex PCR, and the TCRdb table lists in-frame clones only, not all of them. V and J calls and clone size come straight from that table; D and trimming were deduced from the DNA. This table holds around 2,100,000 clones, about 94% found once. The CDR3 runs 13 residues. Germline-derived CDR1 and CDR2 are MNHEY and SVGAGI. V was cut by 4 bases and J by 1 base, with 7 bases left in between.

The clonotype comes from a man aged 18 to 35 in good health. The chain couples TRBV6-5 to TRBJ1-2; D gene uncertain. The sequenced material came from naive CD8+ T cells sorted from blood. The CDR3 sequence is CASSSHRNYGYTF. The DNA of the CDR3 is TGTGCCAGCAGTTCCCACCGTAACTATGGCTACACCTTC.